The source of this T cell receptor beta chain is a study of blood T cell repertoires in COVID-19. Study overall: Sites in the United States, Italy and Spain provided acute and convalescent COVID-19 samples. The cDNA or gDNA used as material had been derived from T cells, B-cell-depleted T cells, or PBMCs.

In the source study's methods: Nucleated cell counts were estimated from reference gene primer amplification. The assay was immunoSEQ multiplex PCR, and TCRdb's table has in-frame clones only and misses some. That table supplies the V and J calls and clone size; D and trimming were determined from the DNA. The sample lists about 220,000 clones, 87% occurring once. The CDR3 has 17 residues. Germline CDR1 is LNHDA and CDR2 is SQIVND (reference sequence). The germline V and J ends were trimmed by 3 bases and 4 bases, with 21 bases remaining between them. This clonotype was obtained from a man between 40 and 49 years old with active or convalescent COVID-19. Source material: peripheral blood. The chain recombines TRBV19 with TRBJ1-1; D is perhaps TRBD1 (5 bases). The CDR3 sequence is CASSIRGEGTSGTEAFF. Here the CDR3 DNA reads TGTGCCAGTAGTATCCGGGGGGAGGGGACTTCGGGCACTGAAGCTTTCTTT.